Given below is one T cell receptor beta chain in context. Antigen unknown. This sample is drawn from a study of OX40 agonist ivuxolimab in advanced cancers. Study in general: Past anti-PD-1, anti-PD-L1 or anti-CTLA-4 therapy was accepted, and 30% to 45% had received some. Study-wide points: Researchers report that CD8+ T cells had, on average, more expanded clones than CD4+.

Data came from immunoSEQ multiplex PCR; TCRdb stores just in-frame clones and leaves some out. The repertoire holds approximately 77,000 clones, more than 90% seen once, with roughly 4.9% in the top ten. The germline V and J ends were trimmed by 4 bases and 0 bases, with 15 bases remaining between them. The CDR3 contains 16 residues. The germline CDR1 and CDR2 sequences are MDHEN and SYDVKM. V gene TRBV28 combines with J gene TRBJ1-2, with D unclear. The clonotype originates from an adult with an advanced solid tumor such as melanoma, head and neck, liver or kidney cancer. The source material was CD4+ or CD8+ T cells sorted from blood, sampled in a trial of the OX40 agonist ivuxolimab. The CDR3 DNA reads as TGTGCCAGCAGTTCCCACTCCCTGGCTGCTAACTATGGCTACACCTTC. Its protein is CASSSHSLAANYGYTF.